This T cell receptor (beta chain) was captured by sequencing in a study of blood T cell repertoires in COVID-19. Sequenced by immunoSEQ multiplex PCR; TCRdb stores in-frame clones only, minus some. Found here are under 100,000 clones, about four fifths of them singletons; the top ten hold more than 10%. Germline CDR1 reads MNHEY; CDR2 reads SVGAGI. The CDR3 totals 14 residues. V lost 7 bases to trimming and J lost 11 bases; unmatched junction nucleotides: 12. The chain employs TRBV6-5 and TRBJ1-4, with TRBD1 matching over 8 bases. The receptor comes from a woman between 40 and 50 years old with active or convalescent COVID-19. The sequencing input was peripheral blood. The CDR3 here is CASIPGDGQGKLFF. CDR3 DNA: TGTGCCAGCATACCTGGAGACGGACAGGGCAAACTGTTTTTT.